One and the same sample provided the 7 T cell receptor beta chains below, sequenced in a study of blood T cell repertoires in COVID-19. Clones were sequenced by immunoSEQ multiplex PCR, and TCRdb holds only the in-frame ones, with some missing. The sample lists some 120,000 clones, approximately 87% occurring once. Sequencing used peripheral blood. These receptors came from a woman aged 55-70 years with acute or convalescent COVID-19.

V is TRBV7-9 and J is TRBJ1-4; 7 bases align to TRBD1. After removal of 1 base from V and 5 bases from J, the junction contained 4 bases not matched to a gene. The CDR3 consists of 15 residues. CDR1 and CDR2 (germline): SEHNR, FQNEAQ (reference sequence). CDR3 protein: CASSLGAGGNEKLFF. CDR3 DNA: TGTGCCAGCAGCTTAGGGGCAGGGGGAAATGAAAAACTGTTTTTT.

The V call is TRBV6-6, the J call TRBJ1-1; 9 bases match TRBD1. Germline CDR1 MNHNY, CDR2 SVGAGI (reference sequence). This CDR3 is 14 amino acids long. J was trimmed by 5 bases and V by 6 bases; bases with no gene match: 7. CDR3 DNA sequence: TGTGCCAGCAGCCCACCGGACAGGGGAACTGAAGCTTTCTTT. This codes for CASSPPDRGTEAFF.

This chain connects TRBV18 to TRBJ1-2; D possibly corresponds to TRBD1 (6 bases). The CDR3 has 14 residues. The V end lost 4 bases, the J end lost 6 bases, and 15 bases lay between the germline ends. Germline V gives CDR1 KGHSH, CDR2 LQKENI. CDR3 residues: CASSHPGTPDGYTF. The CDR3 DNA follows: TGTGCCAGCTCACACCCTGGGACACCCGATGGCTACACCTTC.

J is TRBJ1-2 and V is TRBV6-1, with D perhaps matching TRBD1 (6 bases). There are 14 residues in the CDR3. Trimming removed 10 bases from V and 7 bases from J, with 22 bases in between. CDR1 is MNHNS and CDR2 is SASEGT in the germline V gene. CDR3 DNA sequence: TGTGCCAACCGCCTGTCCCCGGGACATGGTGGCTACACCTTC. Protein product: CANRLSPGHGGYTF.

This clone was seen more than once but under ten times. V and J are TRBV3-1 (or the pseudogene TRBV3-2) and TRBJ2-2, with 7 bases aligning to TRBD1. Germline assignment: CDR1 LGHDT and CDR2 YNNKEL (reference sequence). This CDR3 region has 14 residues. V was clipped by 4 bases and J by 7 bases; unmatched bases: 6. The CDR3 DNA sequence: TGTGCCAGCAGCCGTACAGGGGCGGTCGGGGAGCTGTTTTTT. Translated, it gives CASSRTGAVGELFF.

Concerning this clone itself: This CDR3 is also generated by other DNA sequences in the sample. The V and J genes are TRBV9 and TRBJ1-6; 9 bases line up with TRBD1. The junction had 4 bases not matched to a gene; V was cut back by 4 bases and J by 5 bases. Per germline, CDR1 SGDLS and CDR2 YYNGEE. The CDR3 length is 15 residues. The CDR3 nucleotides read TGTGCCAGCAGCCCCCGGACAGGGGATAATTCACCCCTCCACTTT. This translates into CASSPRTGDNSPLHF.

The CDR3 region has the DNA TGTGCCAGCGGCCGGGACAGCATGAACACTGAAGCTTTCTTT. Amino acids: CASGRDSMNTEAFF. The J gene is TRBJ1-1, the V gene TRBV28; 7 bases fit TRBD1. V dropped 8 bases and J dropped 0; count of bases not matched to a gene: 6. The CDR3 totals 14 residues. CDR1 MDHEN and CDR2 SYDVKM come from the germline V gene.